The 20 T cell receptor beta chains below come from one sample, sequenced in a study of identical twins. From the 5' RACE reads, TCRdb called clonotypes with MiXCR, one entry per CDR3 protein. The sample has 210,000 or so distinct CDR3 sequences; 15% to 20% are singletons. These records were also assigned to another study, of T cells expressing NK-cell markers.

What was sequenced was CD8+ T cells sorted from blood. These receptors were taken from a woman aged 18-29 years in good health.

Many counts were recorded for this clonotype. The V and J genes are TRBV29-1 and TRBJ2-3; D gene ambiguous. This CDR3 comprises 12 residues. V lost 1 base, J lost 5 bases, and 7 bases lay in between. The germline CDR1 and CDR2 sequences are SQVTM and ANQGSEA. The CDR3 spells CSVEARRDTQYF. For the CDR3, the DNA is TGCAGCGTTGAAGCTCGGCGAGATACGCAGTATTTT.

The rearrangement uses TRBV12-3 or TRBV12-4 and TRBJ2-5, with TRBD2 identical over 9 bases. This CDR3 comprises 15 residues. The V gene end was trimmed by 2 bases and the J gene end by 5 bases; junction bases not matched to a gene: 6. The DNA for the CDR3 is TGTGCCAGCAGTTTACAAGCGGGGGGCTGGGAGACCCAGTACTTC. It translates to CASSLQAGGWETQYF.

The sample holds a few counts of this clonotype. The gene calls are TRBV7-8 and TRBJ2-5; D not certain. The germline gives CDR1 SGHVS, CDR2 FQNEAQ. The germline V and J ends were trimmed by 1 base and 1 base, with 16 bases remaining between them. The CDR3 loop spans 17 amino acids. In nucleotides, the CDR3 is TGTGCCAGCAGCTTAGGTCGTTCGCGTAACCGCCAAGAGACCCAGTACTTC. It yields the protein CASSLGRSRNRQETQYF. Using reference TRBV7-8 and TRBJ2-5 for the parts outside the CDR3, the full variable domain is GAGVSQSPRYKVAKRGQDVALRCDPISGHVSLFWYQQALGQGPEFLTYFQNEAQLDKSGLPSDRFFAERPEGSVSTLKIQRTQQEDSAVYLCASSLGRSRNRQETQYFGPGTRLLVL.

The chain has TRBV6-1 and TRBJ2-5; tentatively, D is TRBD1 or TRBD2 (5 bases each). CDR3 length equals 14 residues. The V gene lost 1 base and the J gene lost 4 bases, with 10 bases spanning the gap. Looked up from germline, CDR1 is MNHNS and CDR2 is SASEGT. Here the CDR3 reads CASSEGGRGETQYF. CDR3 DNA sequence: TGTGCCAGCAGTGAAGGGGGACGAGGAGAGACCCAGTACTTC.

The chain uses TRBV19 and TRBJ1-1; 8 bases are a match to TRBD1. Germline loops: CDR1 LNHDA, CDR2 SQIVND (reference sequence). Trimming cost V 6 bases and J 10 bases; bases outside gene matches: 7. The CDR3 consists of 12 residues. DNA for the CDR3: TGTGCCAGTAGCTGGACAGGGCGAGGAGCTTTCTTT. Translating gives CASSWTGRGAFF.

The chain couples TRBV27 to TRBJ1-2; D might be TRBD1 (6 bases). Germline V gene lookup returns CDR1 MNHEY and CDR2 SMNVEV (reference sequence). There are 13 residues in the CDR3. V was trimmed by 2 bases and J by 4 bases, leaving 8 bases between them. DNA for the CDR3: TGTGCCAGCAGTTTACTACAGGGCTATGGCTACACCTTC. This translates into CASSLLQGYGYTF.

The chain combines TRBV7-8 with TRBJ2-7; D possibly corresponds to TRBD2 (6 bases). Looked up from germline, CDR1 is SGHVS and CDR2 is FQNEAQ. Trimming stripped 5 bases from V and 2 bases from J, with 13 bases between. There are 14 residues in the CDR3. The CDR3, as DNA: TGTGCCAGCAGCGGCGGGACGGCCGCCTACGAGCAGTACTTC. This codes for CASSGGTAAYEQYF.

This clonotype has only a few counts. The chain has TRBV7-6 and TRBJ2-5; 8 nucleotides line up with TRBD2. V gave up 6 bases and J gave up 5 bases; unmatched junction bases: 11. Per the germline V gene, CDR1 is SGHVS and CDR2 is FNYEAQ. This CDR3 comprises 15 residues. In DNA form, the CDR3 reads TGTGCCAGCAGTTTTAAACCGGGACTAGGGGAGACCCAGTACTTC. Its protein product is CASSFKPGLGETQYF. Full variable domain (outside the CDR3, taken from reference TRBV7-6 and TRBJ2-5): GAGVSQSPRYKVTKRGQDVALRCDPISGHVSLYWYRQALGQGPEFLTYFNYEAQQDKSGLPNDRFSAERPEGSISTLTIQRTEQRDSAMYRCASSFKPGLGETQYFGPGTRLLVL.

A few counts support this clonotype. The chain is built from TRBV4-3 and TRBJ2-6, with 11 nucleotides matching TRBD2. Germline values: CDR1 LGHNA, CDR2 YSLEER. V dropped 0 bases and J dropped 1; count of bases not matched to a gene: 5. This CDR3 is 19 amino acids long. CDR3 protein: CASSQEELAGGSGANVLTF. The CDR3 region has the DNA TGCGCCAGCAGCCAAGAAGAGCTAGCGGGAGGATCTGGGGCCAACGTCCTGACTTTC.

This clonotype came up a few times. The V call is TRBV4-2, the J call TRBJ2-3, with TRBD2 identical over 9 bases. V shed 0 bases and J 2 bases; nucleotides not matched to a gene: 6. The CDR3 sequence is 17 residues long. Germline V gives CDR1 LGHNA, CDR2 YNFKEQ. CDR3 nucleotide sequence: TGTGCCAGCAGCCAAGAGAGGGGCGGGGGGGCCACAGATACGCAGTATTTT. This encodes CASSQERGGGATDTQYF.

In its sample, this clonotype was seen a few times. This chain joins TRBV5-6 and TRBJ2-3, with 7 bases aligning to TRBD1. This CDR3 is 15 amino acids long. The trim removed 5 bases at V and 3 bases at J, leaving 9 bases unmatched. Germline CDR1 is SGHDT and CDR2 is YYEEEE. The CDR3, as DNA: TGTGCCAGCAGGCCGACAGGGTATGCGACAGATACGCAGTATTTT. Its protein is CASRPTGYATDTQYF.

The table lists this clonotype with a few counts. The chain carries TRBV30 and TRBJ2-5; the D is unclear. V was pared by 4 bases and J by 2 bases, with 8 bases between. The V gene's germline CDR1 is GTSNPN and CDR2 SVGIG (reference sequence). The CDR3 consists of 12 residues. The CDR3 sequence is CAWTALQETQYF. The CDR3, as DNA: TGTGCCTGGACAGCGCTACAAGAGACCCAGTACTTC.

This clonotype has just a few counts. The chain joins TRBV7-6 to TRBJ2-7; the D is unclear. Germline loops: CDR1 SGHVS, CDR2 FNYEAQ. V lost 0 bases, J lost 5 bases, and 5 bases lay in between. This CDR3 has 12 amino acids. The CDR3 coding sequence is TGTGCCAGCAGCTTAGCGAGGAACGAGCAGTACTTC. It encodes CASSLARNEQYF.

The J gene is TRBJ1-2, the V gene TRBV5-4; TRBD1 matches at 7 bases. With V trimmed by 4 bases and J by 2 bases, 5 bases remained unmatched. The CDR3 loop spans 14 amino acids. CDR1 and CDR2 from the germline V gene are SGHNT and YYREEE (reference sequence). Here the CDR3 reads CASSTGTENYGYTF. DNA for the CDR3: TGTGCCAGCAGCACCGGGACAGAAAACTATGGCTACACCTTC.

The V call is TRBV7-9, the J call TRBJ2-1; D ambiguous. The germline gives CDR1 SEHNR, CDR2 FQNEAQ (reference sequence). Trimming shortened V by 5 bases and J by 2 bases, and 10 bases separated the two germline ends. The CDR3 consists of 14 residues. The CDR3 protein is CASSPDLTYNEQFF. The CDR3 region has the DNA TGTGCCAGCAGCCCGGATCTTACCTACAATGAGCAGTTCTTC.

The rearrangement joins TRBV10-3 to TRBJ2-3; D unclear. CDR3 length equals 13 residues. The V end was cut by 6 bases, the J end by 4 bases, with 11 bases between. Germline CDR1 is ENHRY and CDR2 is SYGVKD. The CDR3 DNA is TGTGCCATCAGGGGATCTGTAGCAGATACGCAGTATTTT. It translates to CAIRGSVADTQYF.

This chain links TRBV12-3 or TRBV12-4 with TRBJ1-2, with D possibly matching TRBD1 (5 bases). V shed 7 bases and J shed 8 bases, with 17 bases lying between them. This CDR3 has 13 residues. The CDR3 DNA reads as TGTGCCAGCATCCCTGGACACCTCCGGGGCTACACCTTC. Translated, it gives CASIPGHLRGYTF.

This clonotype appeared a few times. The V and J genes are TRBV9 and TRBJ2-2, with 9 bases aligning to TRBD1. In germline, CDR1 is SGDLS, CDR2 YYNGEE. This CDR3 is 16 amino acids long. Trimming at V came to 3 bases and at J to 4 bases, leaving 7 bases not matched to a gene. The CDR3 reads CASSAPGTGTTGELFF. As DNA, the CDR3 is TGTGCCAGCAGCGCCCCCGGGACAGGGACCACCGGGGAGCTGTTTTTT.

This clonotype was recorded a few times. The chain has TRBV6-5 and TRBJ2-1; 9 bases agree with TRBD1. Germline lookup yields CDR1 MNHEY and CDR2 SVGAGI. The CDR3 length is 15 residues. With V trimmed by 4 bases and J by 6 bases, 7 bases remained unmatched. The CDR3 region has the DNA TGTGCCAGCAGTTCGGGACAGGGAATTTTCAATGAGCAGTTCTTC. Translation gives CASSSGQGIFNEQFF.

This clonotype was detected a few times. The chain's CDR3 is CASSIDPTGFYEQYF. DNA of the CDR3: TGTGCCAGTAGCATCGACCCCACCGGCTTCTACGAGCAGTACTTC. The V call is TRBV19, the J call TRBJ2-7; D remains ambiguous. CDR1 LNHDA and CDR2 SQIVND come from the germline V gene (reference sequence). This CDR3 contains 15 residues. V was cut by 6 bases and J by 3 bases, with 18 bases left in between.